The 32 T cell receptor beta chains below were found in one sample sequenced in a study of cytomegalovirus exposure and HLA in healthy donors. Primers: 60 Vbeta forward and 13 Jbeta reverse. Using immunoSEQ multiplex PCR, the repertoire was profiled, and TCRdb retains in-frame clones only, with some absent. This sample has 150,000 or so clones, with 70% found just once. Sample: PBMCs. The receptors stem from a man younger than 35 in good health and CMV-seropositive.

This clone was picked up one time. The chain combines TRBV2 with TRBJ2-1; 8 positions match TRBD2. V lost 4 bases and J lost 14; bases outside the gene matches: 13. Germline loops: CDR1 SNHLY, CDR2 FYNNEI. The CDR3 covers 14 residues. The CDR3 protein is CASSAGGVGSLEFF. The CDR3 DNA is TGTGCCAGCAGTGCGGGGGGGGTCGGGAGTCTCGAGTTCTTC.

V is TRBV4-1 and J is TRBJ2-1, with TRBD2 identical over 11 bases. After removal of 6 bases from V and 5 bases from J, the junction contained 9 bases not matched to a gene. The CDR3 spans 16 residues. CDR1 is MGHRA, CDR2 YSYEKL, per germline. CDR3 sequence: CASRGLAGGGHNEQFF. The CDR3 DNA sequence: TGCGCCAGCAGGGGGCTAGCGGGGGGAGGCCACAATGAGCAGTTCTTC.

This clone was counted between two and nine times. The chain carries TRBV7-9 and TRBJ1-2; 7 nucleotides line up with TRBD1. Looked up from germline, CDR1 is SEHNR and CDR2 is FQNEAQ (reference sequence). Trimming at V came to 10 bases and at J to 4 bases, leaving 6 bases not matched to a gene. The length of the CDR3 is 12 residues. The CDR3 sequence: CATRDSRYGYTF. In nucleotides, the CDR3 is TGTGCCACCCGGGACAGTCGCTATGGCTACACCTTC.

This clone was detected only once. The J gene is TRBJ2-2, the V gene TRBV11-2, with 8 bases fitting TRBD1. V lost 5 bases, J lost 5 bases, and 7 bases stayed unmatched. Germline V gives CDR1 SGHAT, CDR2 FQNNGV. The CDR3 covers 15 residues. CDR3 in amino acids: CASSQGTGRTGELFF. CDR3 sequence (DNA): TGTGCCAGCAGCCAAGGGACAGGCAGGACCGGGGAGCTGTTTTTT.

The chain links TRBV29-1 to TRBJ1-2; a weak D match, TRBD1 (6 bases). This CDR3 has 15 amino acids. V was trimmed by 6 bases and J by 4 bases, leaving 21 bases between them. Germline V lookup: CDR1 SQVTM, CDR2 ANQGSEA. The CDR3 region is CSVDDYEQGIYGYTF. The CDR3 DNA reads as TGCAGCGTGGATGACTATGAACAGGGAATCTATGGCTACACCTTC.

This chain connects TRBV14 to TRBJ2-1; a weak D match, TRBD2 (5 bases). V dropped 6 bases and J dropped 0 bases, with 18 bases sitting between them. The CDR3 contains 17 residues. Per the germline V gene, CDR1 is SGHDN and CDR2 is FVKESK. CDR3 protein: CASRASSSVSSYNEQFF. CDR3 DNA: TGTGCCAGCAGGGCTAGCTCCTCCGTCAGCTCCTACAATGAGCAGTTCTTC.

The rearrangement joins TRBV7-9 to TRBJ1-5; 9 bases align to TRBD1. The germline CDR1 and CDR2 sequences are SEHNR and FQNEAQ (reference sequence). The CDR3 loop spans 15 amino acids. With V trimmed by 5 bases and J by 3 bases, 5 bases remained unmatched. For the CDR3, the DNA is TGTGCCAGCAGCCTGGGACAGGGAATCAATCAGCCCCAGCATTTT. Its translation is CASSLGQGINQPQHF. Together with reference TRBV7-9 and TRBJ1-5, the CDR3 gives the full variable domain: DTGVSQNPRHKITKRGQNVTFRCDPISEHNRLYWYRQTLGQGPEFLTYFQNEAQLEKSRLLSDRFSAERPKGSFSTLEIQRTEQGDSAMYLCASSLGQGINQPQHFGDGTRLSIL.

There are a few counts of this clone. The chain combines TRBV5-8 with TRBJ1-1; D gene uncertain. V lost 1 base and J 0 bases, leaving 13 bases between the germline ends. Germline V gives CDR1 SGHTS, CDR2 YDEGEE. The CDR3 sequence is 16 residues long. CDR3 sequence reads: CASSLISVTMNTEAFF. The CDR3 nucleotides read TGTGCCAGCAGCTTGATTTCAGTTACTATGAACACTGAAGCTTTCTTT.

The CDR3 loop reads CASRSQTGAGEKLFF. The CDR3, as DNA: TGTGCCAGCAGGTCCCAAACAGGGGCGGGGGAAAAACTGTTTTTT. This sequence joins TRBV6-5 and TRBJ1-4; 7 nucleotides agree with TRBD1. Germline CDR1 reads MNHEY; CDR2 reads SVGAGI. The CDR3 runs 15 residues. Trimming removed 6 bases from V and 8 bases from J; junction bases left unmatched: 12.

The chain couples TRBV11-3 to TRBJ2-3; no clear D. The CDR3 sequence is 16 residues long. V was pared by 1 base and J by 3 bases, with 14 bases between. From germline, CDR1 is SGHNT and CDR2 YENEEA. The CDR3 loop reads CASSLGRPEVTDTQYF. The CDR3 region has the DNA TGTGCCAGCAGCTTAGGACGCCCCGAGGTGACAGATACGCAGTATTTT.

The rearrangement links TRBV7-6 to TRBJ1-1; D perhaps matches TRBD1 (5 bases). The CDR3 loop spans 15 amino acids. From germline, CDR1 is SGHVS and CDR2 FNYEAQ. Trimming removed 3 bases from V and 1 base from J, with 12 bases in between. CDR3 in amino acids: CASSLTGGRNTEAFF. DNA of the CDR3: TGTGCCAGCAGCTTGACGGGGGGACGGAACACTGAAGCTTTCTTT.

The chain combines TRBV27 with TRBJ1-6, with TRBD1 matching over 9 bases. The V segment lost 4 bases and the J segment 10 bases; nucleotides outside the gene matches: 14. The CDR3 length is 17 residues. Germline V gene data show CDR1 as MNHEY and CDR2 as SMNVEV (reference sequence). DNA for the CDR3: TGTGCCAGCAGTTCACCCTTCGGACAGGGGTTAGGATCACCCCTCCACTTT. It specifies CASSSPFGQGLGSPLHF.

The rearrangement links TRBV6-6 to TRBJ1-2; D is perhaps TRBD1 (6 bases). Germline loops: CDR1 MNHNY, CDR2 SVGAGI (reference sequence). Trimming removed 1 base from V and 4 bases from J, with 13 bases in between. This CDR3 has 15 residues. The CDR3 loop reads CASSYYTLDSYGYTF. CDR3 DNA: TGTGCCAGCAGTTACTATACATTGGACAGCTATGGCTACACCTTC.

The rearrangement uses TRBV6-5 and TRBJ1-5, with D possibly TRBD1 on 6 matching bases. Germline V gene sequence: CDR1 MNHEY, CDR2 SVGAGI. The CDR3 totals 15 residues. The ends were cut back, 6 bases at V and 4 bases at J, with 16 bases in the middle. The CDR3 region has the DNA TGTGCCAGCAGAAAGGCACAGGGAGAGAATCAGCCCCAGCATTTT. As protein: CASRKAQGENQPQHF.

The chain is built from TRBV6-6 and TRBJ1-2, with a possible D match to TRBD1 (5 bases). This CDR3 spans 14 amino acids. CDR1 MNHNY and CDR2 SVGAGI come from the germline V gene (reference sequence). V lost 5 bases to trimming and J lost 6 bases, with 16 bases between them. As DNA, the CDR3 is TGTGCCAGCAGTGGGAGTGGGGGGGGAAATGGCTACACCTTC. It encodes CASSGSGGGNGYTF.

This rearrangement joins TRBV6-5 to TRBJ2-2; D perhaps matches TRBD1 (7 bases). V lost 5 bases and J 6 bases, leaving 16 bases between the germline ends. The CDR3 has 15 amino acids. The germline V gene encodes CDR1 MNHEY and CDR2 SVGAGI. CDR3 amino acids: CASSRGDRRAGELFF. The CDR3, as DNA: TGTGCCAGCAGTCGCGGGGACAGACGGGCCGGGGAGCTGTTTTTT.

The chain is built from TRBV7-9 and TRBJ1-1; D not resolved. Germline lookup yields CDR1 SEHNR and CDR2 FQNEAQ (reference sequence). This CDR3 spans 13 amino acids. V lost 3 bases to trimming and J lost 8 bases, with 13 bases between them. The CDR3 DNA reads TGTGCCAGCAGCTTCTTCCCGGGTTCGGAAGCTTTCTTT. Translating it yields CASSFFPGSEAFF.

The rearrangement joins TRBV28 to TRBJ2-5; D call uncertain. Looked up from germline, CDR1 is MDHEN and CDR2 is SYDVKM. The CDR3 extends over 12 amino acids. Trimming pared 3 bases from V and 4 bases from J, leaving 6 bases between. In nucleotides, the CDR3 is TGTGCCAGCAGTTTTCTCCGAGAGACCCAGTACTTC. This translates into CASSFLRETQYF.

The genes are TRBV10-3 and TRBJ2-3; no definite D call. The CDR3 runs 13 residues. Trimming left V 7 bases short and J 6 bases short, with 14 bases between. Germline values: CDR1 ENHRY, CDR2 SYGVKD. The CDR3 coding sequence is TGTGCCATCACTACTGGGCAGGTTGATACGCAGTATTTT. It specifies CAITTGQVDTQYF.

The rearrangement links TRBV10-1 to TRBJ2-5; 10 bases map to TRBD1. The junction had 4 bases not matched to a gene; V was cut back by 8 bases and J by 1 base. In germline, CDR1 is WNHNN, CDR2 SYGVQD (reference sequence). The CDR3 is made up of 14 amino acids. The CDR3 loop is CASGDRGRQETQYF. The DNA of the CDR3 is TGCGCCAGCGGGGACAGGGGTCGCCAAGAGACCCAGTACTTC.

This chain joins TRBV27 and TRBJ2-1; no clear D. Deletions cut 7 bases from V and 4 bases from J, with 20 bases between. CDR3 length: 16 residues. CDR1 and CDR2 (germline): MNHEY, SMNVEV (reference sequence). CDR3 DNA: TGTGCCAGCAAGTTAACCAGAGTCGGAGTTTACAATGAGCAGTTCTTC. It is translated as CASKLTRVGVYNEQFF.

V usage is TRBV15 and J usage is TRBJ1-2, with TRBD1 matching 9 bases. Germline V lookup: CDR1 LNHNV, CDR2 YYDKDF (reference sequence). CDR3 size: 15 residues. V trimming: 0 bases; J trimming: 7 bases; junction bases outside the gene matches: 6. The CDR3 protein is CATSREPDRGGGYTF. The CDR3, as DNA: TGTGCCACCAGCAGAGAGCCCGACAGGGGGGGTGGCTACACCTTC.

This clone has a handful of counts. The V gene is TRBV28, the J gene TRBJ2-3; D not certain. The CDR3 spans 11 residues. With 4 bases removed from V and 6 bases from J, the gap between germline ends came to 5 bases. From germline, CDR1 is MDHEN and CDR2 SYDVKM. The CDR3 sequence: CASSSMDTQYF. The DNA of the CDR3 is TGTGCCAGCAGTTCAATGGATACGCAGTATTTT.

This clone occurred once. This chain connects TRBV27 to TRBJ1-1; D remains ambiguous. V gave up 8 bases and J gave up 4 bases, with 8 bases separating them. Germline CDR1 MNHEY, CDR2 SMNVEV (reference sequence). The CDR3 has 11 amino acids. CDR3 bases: TGTGCCAGCGTCCGGGGCACTGAAGCTTTCTTT. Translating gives CASVRGTEAFF.

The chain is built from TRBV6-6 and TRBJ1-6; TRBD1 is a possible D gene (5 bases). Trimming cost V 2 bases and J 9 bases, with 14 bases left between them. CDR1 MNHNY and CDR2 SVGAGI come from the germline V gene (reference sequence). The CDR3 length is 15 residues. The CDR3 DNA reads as TGTGCCAGCAGTTACGATGGGCAGGGCGGTTCACCCCTCCACTTT. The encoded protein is CASSYDGQGGSPLHF.

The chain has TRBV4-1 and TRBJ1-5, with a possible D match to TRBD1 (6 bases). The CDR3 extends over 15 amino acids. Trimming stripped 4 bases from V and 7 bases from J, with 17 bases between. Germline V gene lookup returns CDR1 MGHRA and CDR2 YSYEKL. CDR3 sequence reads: CASSPLGEGDQPQHF. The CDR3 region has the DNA TGCGCCAGCAGCCCCCTTGGGGAGGGGGACCAGCCCCAGCATTTT.

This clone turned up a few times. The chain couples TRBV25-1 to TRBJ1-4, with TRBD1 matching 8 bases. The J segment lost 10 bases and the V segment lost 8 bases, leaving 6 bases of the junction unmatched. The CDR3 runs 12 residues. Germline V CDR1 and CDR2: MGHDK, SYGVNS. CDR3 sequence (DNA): TGTGCCAGCTCTGGACAGGGCGGAAAACTGTTTTTT. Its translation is CASSGQGGKLFF.

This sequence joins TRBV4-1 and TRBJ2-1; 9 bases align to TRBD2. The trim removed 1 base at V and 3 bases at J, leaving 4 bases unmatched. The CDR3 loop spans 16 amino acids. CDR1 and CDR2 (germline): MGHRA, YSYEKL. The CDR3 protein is CASSQALAGVYNEQFF. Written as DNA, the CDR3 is TGCGCCAGCAGCCAAGCACTAGCGGGCGTCTACAATGAGCAGTTCTTC.

CDR3 sequence reads: CASSLGRTSTDTQYF. The CDR3 DNA reads as TGTGCCAGCAGCTTAGGGAGAACTAGCACAGATACGCAGTATTTT. This chain joins TRBV7-6 and TRBJ2-3, with D unresolved. CDR3 length: 15 amino acids. V lost 1 base and J lost 0, with 8 bases in between. Per the germline V gene, CDR1 is SGHVS and CDR2 is FNYEAQ. Filled out from reference TRBV7-6 and TRBJ2-3, the complete variable domain reads GAGVSQSPRYKVTKRGQDVALRCDPISGHVSLYWYRQALGQGPEFLTYFNYEAQQDKSGLPNDRFSAERPEGSISTLTIQRTEQRDSAMYRCASSLGRTSTDTQYFGPGTRLTVL.

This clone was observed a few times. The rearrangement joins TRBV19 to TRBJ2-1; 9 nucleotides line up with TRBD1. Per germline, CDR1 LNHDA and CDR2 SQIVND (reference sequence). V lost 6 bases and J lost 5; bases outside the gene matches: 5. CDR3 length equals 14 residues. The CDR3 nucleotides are TGTGCCAGTAGACTGGGACAGGGTAACAATGAGCAGTTCTTC. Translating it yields CASRLGQGNNEQFF.

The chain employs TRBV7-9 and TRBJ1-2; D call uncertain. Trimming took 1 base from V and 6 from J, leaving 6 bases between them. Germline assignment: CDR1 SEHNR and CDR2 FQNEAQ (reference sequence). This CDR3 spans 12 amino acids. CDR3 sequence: CASSLGHNGYTF. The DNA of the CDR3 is TGTGCCAGCAGCTTAGGACACAATGGCTACACCTTC.

The CDR3 bases are TGCGCCAGCAGCCAAGTCCAGGGGGGCACTGAAGCTTTCTTT. It encodes CASSQVQGGTEAFF. The chain recombines TRBV4-1 with TRBJ1-1; 7 nucleotides line up with TRBD1. Trimming at V came to 1 base and at J to 4 bases, leaving 3 bases not matched to a gene. Germline lookup yields CDR1 MGHRA and CDR2 YSYEKL. This CDR3 comprises 14 residues.